This entry lists 25 T cell receptor beta chains sequenced from one sample in a study of CD8 T cells in ankylosing spondylitis. TCRdb re-analysed the 5' RACE reads in MiXCR, keeping a single row per CDR3 protein. There are 150,000 or so distinct CDR3 sequences in the sample; approximately 20% occur only once, and about 7.6% lies in the top ten. The specimen was blood, either unsorted or a sorted T cell fraction (not recorded which). These receptors originate from a male donor with ankylosing spondylitis or in good health (not recorded which).

CDR3 loop: CSVTGTSFDEQYF. The CDR3 DNA is TGCAGCGTTACCGGGACTAGCTTCGACGAGCAGTACTTC. This sequence joins TRBV29-1 and TRBJ2-7; 9 nucleotides align to TRBD2. CDR1 is SQVTM, CDR2 ANQGSEA, per germline. This CDR3 contains 13 residues. Trimming took 5 bases from V and 5 from J; bases not matched to a gene: 7.

There are many counts of this clonotype. The chain couples TRBV12-3 or TRBV12-4 to TRBJ2-3; TRBD1 matches at 9 bases. There are 15 residues in the CDR3. The V gene end was trimmed by 7 bases and the J gene end by 4 bases; junction bases not matched to a gene: 9. The CDR3 region has the DNA TGTGCCAGCACCGCCGGACAGGGGTGGGCAGATACGCAGTATTTT. Its protein is CASTAGQGWADTQYF.

This clonotype has just a few counts. The rearrangement uses TRBV7-7 and TRBJ2-3, with TRBD2 matching 11 bases. J gave up 7 bases and V 4 bases, and 4 bases lay outside the gene matches. This CDR3 spans 14 amino acids. Germline loops: CDR1 SSHAT, CDR2 FNYEAQ (reference sequence). The CDR3 loop is CASSSTSGSYTQYF. Written as DNA, the CDR3 is TGTGCCAGCAGCTCCACTAGCGGGAGTTATACGCAGTATTTT.

This clonotype occurred many times. The chain couples TRBV10-3 to TRBJ2-3, with D maybe TRBD2 (6 bases). Trimming took 10 bases from V and 0 from J, leaving 17 bases between them. The CDR3 has 15 amino acids. The germline gives CDR1 ENHRY, CDR2 SYGVKD. Here the CDR3 DNA reads TGTGCCACCTATGGGGGGACCTCAAGCACAGATACGCAGTATTTT. It codes for CATYGGTSSTDTQYF.

V is TRBV5-8 and J is TRBJ2-1, with 9 bases identical to TRBD1. The germline V gene encodes CDR1 SGHTS and CDR2 YDEGEE. Trimming took 0 bases from V and 3 from J; bases not matched to a gene: 7. The length of the CDR3 is 17 residues. The CDR3 region has the DNA TGTGCCAGCAGCTTGGCCCTCGGACAGGGGTACTACAATGAGCAGTTCTTC. Amino acid sequence: CASSLALGQGYYNEQFF.

The rearrangement links TRBV28 to TRBJ2-7; 9 bases match TRBD1. In germline, CDR1 is MDHEN, CDR2 SYDVKM. CDR3 length equals 14 residues. Trimming cost V 9 bases and J 3 bases; bases outside gene matches: 9. This CDR3 is CASDQPGQGYEQYF. The CDR3 DNA reads TGTGCCAGTGACCAACCGGGACAGGGCTACGAGCAGTACTTC.

This clonotype was detected ten times or more. The J gene is TRBJ2-3, the V gene TRBV10-3; D is unclear. This CDR3 comprises 14 residues. Germline values: CDR1 ENHRY, CDR2 SYGVKD. V lost 5 bases, J lost 0 bases, and 9 bases lay in between. This CDR3 is CAISSATSTDTQYF. In DNA, the CDR3 is TGTGCCATCAGTTCGGCAACTAGCACAGATACGCAGTATTTT.

This clonotype showed up just a few times. The chain joins TRBV18 to TRBJ1-1, with 9 bases aligning to TRBD1. The CDR3 runs 16 residues. The germline gives CDR1 KGHSH, CDR2 LQKENI. The V gene end was trimmed by 0 bases and the J gene end by 5 bases; junction bases not matched to a gene: 7. In DNA, the CDR3 is TGTGCCAGCTCACCACCTATGGGACAGGGTACAACTGAAGCTTTCTTT. Translation: CASSPPMGQGTTEAFF.

The DNA of the CDR3 is TGCGCCAGCAGTCTTTGCGACGGGAGTTTGAACACTGAAGCTTTCTTT. Translation gives CASSLCDGSLNTEAFF. This sequence joins TRBV23-1 and TRBJ1-1; D unresolved. TRBV23-1 is identified as an open reading frame with a role that is uncertain. The CDR3 spans 16 residues. With 4 bases removed from V and 0 bases from J, the gap between germline ends came to 15 bases.

About this clonotype: Since no conserved phenylalanine or tryptophan closes the CDR3, a read error is the likely cause. This rearrangement joins TRBV18 to TRBJ2-1, with 12 bases lining up with TRBD2. The CDR3 covers 15 residues. V shed 1 base and J 9 bases; nucleotides not matched to a gene: 4. Germline CDR1 reads KGHSH; CDR2 reads LQKENI. CDR3 sequence: CASSPRLAGGGEQFL. The CDR3 DNA is TGTGCCAGCTCACCACGTCTAGCGGGAGGGGGTGAGCAGTTCCTC.

This clonotype was recorded a few times. The chain joins TRBV6-1 to TRBJ1-1, with TRBD1 matching over 9 bases. In germline, CDR1 is MNHNS, CDR2 SASEGT. The junction had 6 bases not matched to a gene; V was cut back by 5 bases and J by 2 bases. The CDR3 is 15 residues long. CDR3 DNA: TGTGCCAGCAGTCAGGGACAGGGAATTAACACTGAAGCTTTCTTT. Protein product: CASSQGQGINTEAFF.

There are many counts of this clonotype. The V call is TRBV5-1, the J call TRBJ2-2, with 7 bases identical to TRBD2. The CDR3 covers 17 residues. V shed 3 bases and J 1 base; nucleotides not matched to a gene: 9. The germline V gene encodes CDR1 SGHRS and CDR2 YFSETQ. In DNA, the CDR3 is TGCGCCAGCAGCTCCGCCCGGGCTAGCGGGAACACCGGGGAGCTGTTTTTT. Translated, it gives CASSSARASGNTGELFF.

This clonotype appeared a few times. The CDR3 reads CASSLQGLRETQYF. CDR3 sequence (DNA): TGTGCCAGCAGTTTACAGGGGCTTCGGGAGACCCAGTACTTC. The rearrangement uses TRBV12-3 or TRBV12-4 and TRBJ2-5; possibly TRBD1 for D (6 bases). The CDR3 has 14 amino acids. Deletions cut 2 bases from V and 5 bases from J, with 12 bases between.

Only a few counts were recorded for this clonotype. The chain carries TRBV6-2 or TRBV6-3 and TRBJ2-5; D is unresolved. The germline CDR1 and CDR2 sequences are MNHEY and SVGEGT. V was pared by 6 bases and J by 3 bases, with 5 bases between. There are 11 residues in the CDR3. The CDR3: CASRIEETQYF. CDR3 nucleotide sequence: TGTGCCAGCAGGATAGAAGAGACCCAGTACTTC.

This clonotype showed up many times. This rearrangement joins TRBV20-1 to TRBJ1-1, with D unresolved. V was pared by 0 bases and J by 1 base, with 12 bases between. CDR1 is DFQATT, CDR2 SNEGSKA, per germline (reference sequence). This CDR3 contains 15 residues. In DNA, the CDR3 is TGCAGTGCTAGAGATCTGTTGGCGGGGAACACTGAAGCTTTCTTT. It specifies CSARDLLAGNTEAFF.

In this sample, this clonotype turned up many times. This chain links TRBV11-2 with TRBJ2-3; a possible D gene is TRBD1 (6 bases). Germline V lookup: CDR1 SGHAT, CDR2 FQNNGV. V was shortened by 6 bases and J by 2 bases, with 9 bases between the two germline ends. This CDR3 spans 13 amino acids. The chain's CDR3 is CASRTGFTDTQYF. In DNA form, the CDR3 reads TGTGCCAGCAGAACAGGGTTCACAGATACGCAGTATTTT. Based on the CDR3 plus reference TRBV11-2 and TRBJ2-3, the full variable domain is EAGVAQSPRYKIIEKRQSVAFWCNPISGHATLYWYQQILGQGPKLLIQFQNNGVVDDSQLPKDRFSAERLKGVDSTLKIQPAKLEDSAVYLCASRTGFTDTQYFGPGTRLTVL.

This clonotype was detected only a few times. The chain is built from TRBV7-2 and TRBJ2-7; 9 nucleotides agree with TRBD2. Germline lookup yields CDR1 SGHTA and CDR2 FQGNSA. The CDR3 totals 16 residues. V shed 3 bases, J shed 5 bases, and the junction held 11 bases outside the gene matches. The CDR3 spells CASSFMPGLALHEQYF. As DNA, the CDR3 is TGTGCCAGCAGCTTCATGCCGGGACTAGCTTTGCACGAGCAGTACTTC.

This clonotype turned up a few times. The CDR3 protein is CASSLDLGRDTGELFF. The CDR3 DNA reads TGTGCCAGCAGCTTAGACCTAGGTCGGGACACCGGGGAGCTGTTTTTT. The chain uses TRBV7-6 and TRBJ2-2; D gene ambiguous. V was cut by 1 base and J by 3 bases, with 12 bases left in between. The CDR3 consists of 16 residues. Germline assignment: CDR1 SGHVS and CDR2 FNYEAQ.

V usage is TRBV28 and J usage is TRBJ2-6; tentative D call: TRBD1 (6 bases). This CDR3 is built from 17 residues. Germline V CDR1 and CDR2: MDHEN, SYDVKM. V was clipped by 10 bases and J by 0 bases, with 19 bases between them. CDR3 residues: CATTGSRGHSGANVLTF. CDR3 DNA: TGTGCCACCACGGGAAGCAGGGGCCACTCTGGGGCCAACGTCCTGACTTTC.

The chain links TRBV10-3 to TRBJ1-1; D not resolved. The V end was cut by 3 bases, the J end by 6 bases, with 8 bases between. Per germline, CDR1 ENHRY and CDR2 SYGVKD. The CDR3 totals 12 residues. This CDR3 reads CAISEGEAEAFF. The CDR3 DNA follows: TGTGCCATCAGTGAAGGAGAGGCTGAAGCTTTCTTT.

This clonotype occurred many times. The chain carries TRBV4-1 and TRBJ2-3; possibly TRBD2 for D (6 bases). Looked up from germline, CDR1 is MGHRA and CDR2 is YSYEKL. There are 16 residues in the CDR3. The V end lost 0 bases, the J end lost 3 bases, and 13 bases lay between the germline ends. The CDR3 spells CASSQDSGGMTDTQYF. The CDR3 bases are TGCGCCAGCAGCCAAGATTCCGGGGGAATGACAGATACGCAGTATTTT.

The V call is TRBV3-1, the J call TRBJ2-3; D possibly corresponds to TRBD2 (5 bases). The CDR3 loop spans 12 amino acids. Germline V CDR1 and CDR2: LGHDT, YNNKEL (reference sequence). Trimming shortened V by 3 bases and J by 10 bases, and 11 bases separated the two germline ends. The CDR3 is CASSQAGPPQYF. The CDR3 nucleotides are TGTGCCAGCAGCCAGGCGGGTCCACCGCAGTATTTT.

This clonotype was observed many times. The genes are TRBV6-5 and TRBJ2-3, with D possibly being TRBD2 (6 bases). Trimming took 8 bases from V and 9 from J, leaving 12 bases between them. The germline V gene has CDR1 MNHEY and CDR2 SVGAGI. This CDR3 is built from 11 residues. As DNA, the CDR3 is TGTGCCAGCGGTCAGGGAGGCACGCAGTATTTT. Protein: CASGQGGTQYF.

The chain carries TRBV4-3 and TRBJ1-1; TRBD1 aligns across 7 bases. V was pared by 0 bases and J by 6 bases, with 10 bases of the junction left unmatched. Germline CDR1 LGHNA, CDR2 YSLEER. This CDR3 is built from 16 residues. CDR3 residues: CASSQERGQGIPEAFF. The CDR3 nucleotides read TGCGCCAGCAGCCAAGAGAGGGGGCAGGGGATACCTGAAGCTTTCTTT.

This clonotype was counted between two and nine times. The CDR3 loop is CSVEHPRDSNLRSSGNTIYF. The CDR3 nucleotides are TGCAGCGTCGAACATCCCCGGGACAGCAACCTACGTAGCTCTGGAAACACCATATATTTT. This chain connects TRBV29-1 to TRBJ1-3; 7 bases fit TRBD1. V shed 6 bases, J shed 0 bases, and the junction held 23 bases outside the gene matches. CDR3 length equals 20 residues. Per germline, CDR1 SQVTM and CDR2 ANQGSEA.